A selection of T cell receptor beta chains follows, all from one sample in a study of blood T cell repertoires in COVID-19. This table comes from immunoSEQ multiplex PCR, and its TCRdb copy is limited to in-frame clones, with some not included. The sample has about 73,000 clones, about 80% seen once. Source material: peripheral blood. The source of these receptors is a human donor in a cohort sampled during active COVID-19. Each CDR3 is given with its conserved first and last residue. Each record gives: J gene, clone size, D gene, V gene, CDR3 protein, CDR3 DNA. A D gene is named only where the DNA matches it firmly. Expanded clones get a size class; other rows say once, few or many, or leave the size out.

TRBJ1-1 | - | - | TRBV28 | CASKEVRTEAFF | TGTGCCAGCAAGGAGGTCCGCACTGAAGCTTTCTTT
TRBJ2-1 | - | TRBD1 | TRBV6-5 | CASSTTTGLLEQFF | TGTGCCAGCAGTACAACGACAGGGCTTTTGGAGCAGTTCTTC
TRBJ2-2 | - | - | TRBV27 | CASSSHGELFF | TGTGCCAGCAGTTCCCACGGGGAGCTGTTTTTT
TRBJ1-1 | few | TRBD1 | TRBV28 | CASTRAGGVTEAFF | TGTGCCAGCACTCGGGCAGGGGGCGTCACTGAAGCTTTCTTT
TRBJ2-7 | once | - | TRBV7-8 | CASSLASRDGEQYF | TGTGCCAGCAGCTTAGCCAGTAGAGACGGGGAGCAGTACTTC
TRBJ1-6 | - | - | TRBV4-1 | CASSQSSLPYNSPLHF | TGCGCCAGCAGCCAATCAAGCCTACCCTATAATTCACCCCTCCACTTT
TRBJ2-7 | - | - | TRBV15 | CATRLLTSRDDYEQYF | TGTGCCACCAGACTACTGACAAGTCGGGATGACTACGAGCAGTACTTC
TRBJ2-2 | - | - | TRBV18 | CASSPRSARTNTGELFF | TGTGCCAGCTCACCACGTTCGGCCAGGACGAACACCGGGGAGCTGTTTTTT
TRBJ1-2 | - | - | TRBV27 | CASSLGQHYGYTF | TGTGCCAGCAGTTTAGGGCAGCACTATGGCTACACCTTC
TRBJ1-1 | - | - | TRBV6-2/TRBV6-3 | CASTPGQGNTEAFF | TGTGCCAGCACCCCTGGGCAGGGTAACACTGAAGCTTTCTTT
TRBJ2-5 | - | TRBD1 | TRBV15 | CATADYRDREAETQYF | TGTGCCACCGCAGACTACCGGGACAGGGAGGCAGAGACCCAGTACTTC
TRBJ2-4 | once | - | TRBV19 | CASKEVGRGESIQYF | TGTGCCAGTAAGGAAGTGGGCAGGGGTGAGAGCATTCAGTACTTC
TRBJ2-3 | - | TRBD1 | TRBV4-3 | CASSQVNRGSTDTQYF | TGCGCCAGCAGCCAAGTAAACAGGGGGTCCACAGATACGCAGTATTTT
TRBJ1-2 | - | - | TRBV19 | CATFDLKRGYGYTF | TGTGCCACTTTTGACCTAAAAAGAGGCTATGGCTACACCTTC
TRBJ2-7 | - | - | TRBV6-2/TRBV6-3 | CASSLFDSYEQYF | TGTGCCAGCAGCCTCTTTGACAGCTACGAGCAGTACTTC
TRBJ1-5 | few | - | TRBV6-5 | CASKGGSSNQPQHF | TGTGCCAGCAAAGGGGGTAGTAGCAATCAGCCCCAGCATTTT
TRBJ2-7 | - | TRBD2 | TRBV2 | CATSRAGASEQYF | TGTGCCACTTCACGAGCGGGAGCGTCGGAGCAGTACTTC
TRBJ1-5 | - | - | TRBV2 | CASSGGLQAITQPQHF | TGTGCCAGCAGTGGGGGGCTACAGGCGATAACGCAGCCCCAGCATTTT
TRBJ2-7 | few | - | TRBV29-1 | CSVDRGSEQYF | TGCAGCGTTGACAGGGGAAGTGAGCAGTACTTC
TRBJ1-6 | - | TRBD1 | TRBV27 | CASGGGGTGGESPLHF | TGTGCCAGCGGCGGGGGAGGAACAGGGGGCGAATCACCCCTCCACTTT
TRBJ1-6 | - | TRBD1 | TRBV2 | CASSRRDRLNSPLHF | TGTGCCAGCAGTCGAAGGGACAGGCTTAATTCACCCCTCCACTTT
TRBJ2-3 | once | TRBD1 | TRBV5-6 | CASSQTAGTGRGTDTQYF | TGTGCCAGCAGCCAGACAGCCGGGACAGGGAGGGGCACAGATACGCAGTATTTT
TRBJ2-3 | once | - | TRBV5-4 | CASSLRGTTDTQYF | TGTGCCAGCAGCCTCCGCGGGACGACAGATACGCAGTATTTT
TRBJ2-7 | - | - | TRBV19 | CASSRGRGSYEQYF | TGTGCCAGTAGCCGGGGCAGGGGCTCCTACGAGCAGTACTTC
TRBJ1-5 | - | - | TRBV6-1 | CASSEGLSYQPQHF | TGTGCCAGCAGTGAAGGACTATCCTATCAGCCCCAGCATTTT
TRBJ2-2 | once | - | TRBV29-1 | CSAKGAGELFF | TGCAGCGCCAAAGGGGCCGGGGAGCTGTTTTTT
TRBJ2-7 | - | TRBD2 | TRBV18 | CASSPGRLAPEQYF | TGTGCCAGCTCACCGGGGAGACTAGCCCCCGAGCAGTACTTC
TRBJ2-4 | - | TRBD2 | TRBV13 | CASSRSGGYIQYF | TGTGCCAGCAGCCGTAGCGGGGGGTACATTCAGTACTTC
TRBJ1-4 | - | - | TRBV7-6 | CASSFGQTTNEKLFF | TGTGCCAGCAGCTTTGGCCAGACAACTAATGAAAAACTGTTTTTT
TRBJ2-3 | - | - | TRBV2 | CASSVTRRGTDTQYF | TGTGCCAGCAGTGTCACCCGGCGGGGCACAGATACGCAGTATTTT
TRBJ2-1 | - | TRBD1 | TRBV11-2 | CASSAGDRQYNEQFF | TGTGCCAGCAGCGCCGGGGACAGGCAGTACAATGAGCAGTTCTTC
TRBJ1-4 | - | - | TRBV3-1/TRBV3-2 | CASSPRWPNEKLFF | TGTGCCAGCAGCCCCCGTTGGCCTAATGAAAAACTGTTTTTT
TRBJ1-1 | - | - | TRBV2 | CASSAGGVNTEAFF | TGTGCCAGCAGTGCAGGAGGGGTGAACACTGAAGCTTTCTTT